This T cell receptor beta chain was profiled in a study of shared clonotypes between healthy human individuals. The protocol was immunoSEQ multiplex PCR, while the TCRdb copy is restricted to in-frame clones and leaves out a portion. In the table there are hundreds of thousands of clones, approximately 96% of which are singletons. Study conclusions and caveats: Unshared clonotypes carried lower generation probabilities than those common to all four donors.

This clone was counted between two and nine times. No antigen is known for it. Trimming cost V 3 bases and J 12 bases, with 15 bases left between them. Germline assignment: CDR1 SGHDN and CDR2 FVKESK. The CDR3 extends over 13 amino acids. As defined, naive CD8 cells were CD45RO-negative and positively selected for CCR7, with terminally differentiated effector memory CD45RA+ cells excluded. V and J are TRBV14 and TRBJ2-1; no reliable D call. This TCR was sampled from a woman in her twenties or thirties in good health. Sequencing input: naive CD8+ T cells sorted from blood. This chain's CDR3 is CASSHQAYRVQFF. In DNA form, the CDR3 reads TGTGCCAGCAGCCATCAGGCCTACCGTGTGCAGTTCTTC.